The 30 T cell receptor beta chains below come from one sample, sequenced in a study of identical twins. TCRdb fed the 5' RACE reads into MiXCR, producing one record per CDR3 protein. The sample lists 1,800,000 or so distinct CDR3 sequences; about 32% were seen once. The sample was cord blood. The origin of the receptors is a newborn girl in good health.

This clonotype was counted between two and nine times. This chain joins TRBV24-1 and TRBJ2-3; 8 nucleotides align to TRBD1. V lost 2 bases, J lost 3 bases, and 3 bases stayed unmatched. CDR3 length: 15 amino acids. Germline lookup yields CDR1 KGHDR and CDR2 SFDVKD. The CDR3 DNA reads as TGTGCCACCAGTGATTCTGGGACAGGAACAGATACGCAGTATTTT. It specifies CATSDSGTGTDTQYF.

There are a few counts of this clonotype. This chain uses TRBV29-1 with TRBJ2-2; 9 bases agree with TRBD1. V was pared by 5 bases and J by 7 bases, with 14 bases of the junction left unmatched. In germline, CDR1 is SQVTM, CDR2 ANQGSEA. The CDR3 totals 16 residues. The CDR3 nucleotides read TGCAGCGTTCATACCTCGGGACAGGGTATGGACGGGGAGCTGTTTTTT. It is translated as CSVHTSGQGMDGELFF.

The CDR3: CSARDQRGHTEAFF. CDR3 bases: TGCAGTGCTAGAGACCAAAGGGGGCACACTGAAGCTTTCTTT. The rearrangement joins TRBV20-1 to TRBJ1-1; TRBD1 agrees at 7 bases. Looked up from germline, CDR1 is DFQATT and CDR2 is SNEGSKA (reference sequence). V gave up 0 bases and J gave up 3 bases; unmatched junction bases: 4. This CDR3 is 14 amino acids long.

This chain connects TRBV4-1 to TRBJ2-1; 13 nucleotides agree with TRBD2. The V gene end was trimmed by 1 base and the J gene end by 0 bases; junction bases not matched to a gene: 9. CDR1 and CDR2 from the germline V gene are MGHRA and YSYEKL. This CDR3 is built from 20 residues. CDR3 residues: CASSQGPGLAGQSSYNEQFF. CDR3 sequence (DNA): TGCGCCAGCAGCCAAGGTCCGGGACTAGCGGGACAAAGCTCCTACAATGAGCAGTTCTTC.

This clonotype was observed a few times. The V gene is TRBV27, the J gene TRBJ2-3; no clear D. Trimming stripped 2 bases from V and 1 base from J, with 13 bases between. The germline CDR1 and CDR2 sequences are MNHEY and SMNVEV (reference sequence). The CDR3 sequence is 16 residues long. CDR3 DNA sequence: TGTGCCAGCAGTTTAACGGCCCGGGCCGGCACAGATACGCAGTATTTT. It codes for CASSLTARAGTDTQYF.

V gene TRBV4-2 combines with J gene TRBJ2-2; 16 positions agree with TRBD2. This CDR3 has 17 amino acids. Germline trimming cut 5 bases from V and 4 bases from J; bases unmatched to any gene: 4. CDR1 and CDR2 (germline): LGHNA, YNFKEQ. CDR3 sequence (DNA): TGTGCCAGCAGCTTAGGGACTAGCGGGAGGGCCACCGGGGAGCTGTTTTTT. Encoded protein: CASSLGTSGRATGELFF.

As for this clonotype: Because it lacks the conserved phenylalanine or tryptophan at the end, this CDR3 is likely a read error. The DNA is left out, because the CDR3 cannot be placed on it with certainty; the CDR3 is given as TCRdb lists it. The chain has TRBV27 and TRBJ2-5; the D call of TRBD1 is as the table states it, not checked on the DNA. CDR1 and CDR2 (germline): MNHEY, SMNVEV (reference sequence). The CDR3 contains 13 residues when both ends are counted. CDR3 loop: CASSLGGGYTFGS.

This clonotype has only a few counts. The chain has TRBV7-9 and TRBJ1-1; maybe TRBD1 (6 bases). From germline, CDR1 is SEHNR and CDR2 FQNEAQ (reference sequence). The CDR3 loop spans 14 amino acids. V was cut by 4 bases and J by 2 bases, with 11 bases left in between. CDR3 nucleotides: TGTGCCAGCAGCTCGGAGGGGGATAACACTGAAGCTTTCTTT. Protein sequence: CASSSEGDNTEAFF.

This clonotype was seen a handful of times. The chain uses TRBV11-1 and TRBJ2-3; 9 positions match TRBD2. Trimming removed 5 bases from V and 2 bases from J; junction bases left unmatched: 8. Germline values: CDR1 SGHAT, CDR2 FQDESV (reference sequence). This CDR3 contains 16 residues. In DNA, the CDR3 is TGTGCCAGCAGCCAGCCGAGCGGGAGGTCCACAGATACGCAGTATTTT. Translation gives CASSQPSGRSTDTQYF.

V usage is TRBV12-3 or TRBV12-4 and J usage is TRBJ2-7; no firm D call. CDR3 length: 13 amino acids. V lost 6 bases and J 2 bases, leaving 11 bases between the germline ends. For the CDR3, the DNA is TGTGCCAGCAGACCGGGTGTCACCTACGAGCAGTACTTC. Translated, it gives CASRPGVTYEQYF.

This clonotype was seen a handful of times. This chain uses TRBV20-1 with TRBJ1-2, with D tentatively TRBD1 (6 bases). Per germline, CDR1 DFQATT and CDR2 SNEGSKA (reference sequence). This CDR3 is 12 amino acids long. This CDR3 reads CSTSQGRDGYTF. The CDR3 DNA is TGCAGCACATCCCAGGGGCGAGATGGCTACACCTTC.

The gene calls are TRBV20-1 and TRBJ2-7; D gene uncertain. CDR3 length equals 11 residues. V lost 4 bases to trimming and J lost 7 bases, with 11 bases between them. Per germline, CDR1 DFQATT and CDR2 SNEGSKA (reference sequence). Written as DNA, the CDR3 is TGCAGTGCTAACACCTACAATGAGCAGTACTTC. This gives the protein CSANTYNEQYF.

This clonotype appeared once. The genes are TRBV6-2 or TRBV6-3 and TRBJ2-4; TRBD1 matches 7 bases. The end of the DNA aligns better with TRBJ2-7, so the J call may be wrong. Germline values: CDR1 MNHEY, CDR2 SVGEGT. This CDR3 has 16 residues. For the CDR3, the DNA is TGTGCCAGCAGTGCCGACAGGGTGGTATGGGCCTACGAGCAGTACTTC. It is translated as CASSADRVVWAYEQYF.

This clonotype was observed a handful of times. This sequence joins TRBV20-1 and TRBJ2-1; possible D gene TRBD2, 6 bases. V was cut by 5 bases and J by 10 bases, with 12 bases left in between. This CDR3 region has 11 residues. Germline V lookup: CDR1 DFQATT, CDR2 SNEGSKA (reference sequence). The CDR3: CSAGPGLEQFF. In DNA, the CDR3 is TGCAGTGCTGGACCGGGACTCGAGCAGTTCTTC.

This chain links TRBV2 with TRBJ2-1; tentatively, D is TRBD2 (6 bases). V was clipped by 6 bases and J by 6 bases, with 15 bases between them. Per the germline V gene, CDR1 is SNHLY and CDR2 is FYNNEI. The CDR3 runs 14 residues. CDR3 protein: CASRALLALNEQFF. Written as DNA, the CDR3 is TGTGCCAGCAGAGCGTTACTAGCCCTCAATGAGCAGTTCTTC.

This chain links TRBV20-1 with TRBJ2-1; D is ambiguous. This CDR3 region has 13 residues. Trimming cost V 6 bases and J 8 bases, with 17 bases left between them. CDR1 and CDR2 (germline): DFQATT, SNEGSKA (reference sequence). The CDR3 DNA reads as TGCAGTGCCCTGGCAAGGAACGACGATGAGCAGTTCTTC. Amino acids: CSALARNDDEQFF.

Only a few counts were recorded for this clonotype. The chain uses TRBV20-1 and TRBJ1-4; 9 nucleotides line up with TRBD1. Germline values: CDR1 DFQATT, CDR2 SNEGSKA (reference sequence). The CDR3 consists of 14 residues. The V and J ends lost 3 bases and 5 bases, in that order; junction bases with no gene match: 4. CDR3 sequence (DNA): TGCAGTGCTAGTCCCGGGACAGGGAATGAAAAACTGTTTTTT. It encodes CSASPGTGNEKLFF.

This clonotype was detected a few times. CDR3 region: CASSGPYNEQYF. The CDR3 bases are TGTGCCAGCAGTGGCCCCTACAATGAGCAGTACTTC. J is TRBJ2-7 and V is TRBV2, with no clear D. V lost 4 bases to trimming and J lost 7 bases, with 11 bases between them. The CDR3 is 12 residues long. CDR1 is SNHLY and CDR2 is FYNNEI in the germline V gene.

V and J are TRBV4-1 and TRBJ1-2; 9 bases are a match to TRBD1. The CDR3 is made up of 16 amino acids. Germline V gene lookup returns CDR1 MGHRA and CDR2 YSYEKL. V lost 0 bases to trimming and J lost 7 bases; unmatched junction nucleotides: 9. CDR3 residues: CASSQDGQGRDCGYTF. The CDR3 DNA follows: TGCGCCAGCAGCCAAGACGGACAGGGGAGGGACTGTGGCTACACCTTC.

The chain combines TRBV27 with TRBJ2-3, with D uncertain. The CDR3 consists of 15 residues. The germline CDR1 and CDR2 sequences are MNHEY and SMNVEV (reference sequence). V lost 5 bases to trimming and J lost 1 base, with 13 bases between them. The CDR3 DNA sequence: TGTGCCAGCAGTACCTTTCCCCGACGCACAGATACGCAGTATTTT. This translates into CASSTFPRRTDTQYF.

The genes are TRBV18 and TRBJ2-1, with D unresolved. The CDR3 length is 15 residues. Germline V lookup: CDR1 KGHSH, CDR2 LQKENI. V dropped 4 bases and J dropped 0 bases, with 10 bases sitting between them. The CDR3 DNA is TGTGCCAGCTCACGTCTCCAGGTCTCCTACAATGAGCAGTTCTTC. Encoded protein: CASSRLQVSYNEQFF. The whole variable domain, remainder taken from reference TRBV18 and TRBJ2-1, is NAGVMQNPRHLVRRRGQEARLRCSPMKGHSHVYWYRQLPEEGLKFMVYLQKENIIDESGMPKERFSAEFPKEGPSILRIQQVVRGDSAAYFCASSRLQVSYNEQFFGPGTRLTVL.

This clonotype was found a few times. The rearrangement joins TRBV20-1 to TRBJ2-7; 13 bases are a match to TRBD2. Germline CDR1 DFQATT, CDR2 SNEGSKA (reference sequence). The J segment lost 0 bases and the V segment lost 4 bases, leaving 3 bases of the junction unmatched. The CDR3 length is 15 residues. CDR3 sequence: CSATGLAGSSYEQYF. CDR3 in DNA: TGCAGTGCTACGGGACTAGCGGGAAGCTCCTACGAGCAGTACTTC.

This clonotype appeared a single time. This rearrangement joins TRBV12-3 or TRBV12-4 to TRBJ1-1, with 11 nucleotides matching TRBD1. V was pared by 4 bases and J by 5 bases, with 12 bases of the junction left unmatched. This CDR3 has 17 residues. CDR3 region: CASSSKMTGTGGTEAFF. The CDR3 nucleotides are TGTGCCAGCAGTTCTAAAATGACCGGGACAGGGGGAACTGAAGCTTTCTTT.

This clonotype was seen repeatedly, ten times or more. V gene TRBV5-1 combines with J gene TRBJ2-1; D is ambiguous. Trimming left V 1 base short and J 7 bases short, with 12 bases between. Germline V gives CDR1 SGHRS, CDR2 YFSETQ. The CDR3 covers 14 residues. The CDR3 is CASSLSRWPNEQFF. The CDR3, as DNA: TGCGCCAGCAGCTTGTCGCGGTGGCCAAATGAGCAGTTCTTC.

A word on this clonotype: At one end the junction does not follow the germline gene, possibly because of a read error. This chain connects TRBV3-1 to TRBJ2-1; 10 bases are shared with TRBD2. Per the germline V gene, CDR1 is LGHDT and CDR2 is YNNKEL (reference sequence). CDR3 size: 17 residues. CDR3 in amino acids: CTSSQGTGTSVVNEQFF. For the CDR3, the DNA is TGTACCAGCAGCCAAGGGACCGGGACTAGCGTCGTCAATGAGCAGTTCTTC.

This chain joins TRBV12-3 or TRBV12-4 and TRBJ2-3, with D unclear. This CDR3 contains 17 residues. Trimming shortened V by 3 bases and J by 4 bases, and 20 bases separated the two germline ends. CDR3 in amino acids: CASSFAGLTSRADTQYF. The CDR3 DNA follows: TGTGCCAGCAGTTTCGCTGGGCTCACATCTAGAGCAGATACGCAGTATTTT.

The CDR3 nucleotides read TGTGCCAGCAGTTACGGACAGGGGGCGCGGGATACGCAGTATTTT. Residues: CASSYGQGARDTQYF. The chain links TRBV6-5 to TRBJ2-3; 11 bases are a match to TRBD1. CDR1 and CDR2 from the germline V gene are MNHEY and SVGAGI. J lost 6 bases, V lost 2 bases, and 4 bases had no gene match. CDR3 length: 15 amino acids.

This clonotype appeared a few times. The chain employs TRBV11-2 and TRBJ2-3; 8 bases are a match to TRBD1. Trimming removed 1 base from V and 5 bases from J; junction bases left unmatched: 8. From germline, CDR1 is SGHAT and CDR2 FQNNGV. The CDR3 totals 16 residues. The CDR3 here is CASSLAAGGYVDTQYF. The CDR3, as DNA: TGTGCCAGCAGCTTAGCGGCAGGGGGCTATGTAGATACGCAGTATTTT. The full variable domain, its missing parts supplied by reference TRBV11-2 and TRBJ2-3, is EAGVAQSPRYKIIEKRQSVAFWCNPISGHATLYWYQQILGQGPKLLIQFQNNGVVDDSQLPKDRFSAERLKGVDSTLKIQPAKLEDSAVYLCASSLAAGGYVDTQYFGPGTRLTVL.

This clonotype has more than one count but fewer than ten. The rearrangement uses TRBV29-1 and TRBJ1-2; TRBD1 is a possible D gene (6 bases). The CDR3 has 10 amino acids. Trimming stripped 6 bases from V and 8 bases from J, with 10 bases between. Germline V gene data show CDR1 as SQVTM and CDR2 as ANQGSEA. The DNA of the CDR3 is TGCAGCGTACAGGGATGGGGCTACACCTTC. Its protein product is CSVQGWGYTF.

This clonotype was counted a few times. The chain has TRBV4-1 and TRBJ1-6, with D maybe TRBD1 (5 bases). Germline V CDR1 and CDR2: MGHRA, YSYEKL. CDR3 length equals 16 residues. Trimming took off 0 bases at V and 2 bases at J, with 8 bases between the two ends. CDR3 DNA sequence: TGCGCCAGCAGCCAAGATACGGGACCCTATAATTCACCCCTCCACTTT. It yields the protein CASSQDTGPYNSPLHF.